This TCR beta chain emerged from a study of cytomegalovirus exposure and HLA in healthy donors. Overall study findings and caveats: The authors judged a highly shared variant cluster likely a sequencing artifact.

The donors comprised healthy bone marrow donors. Comments on this clone: Its antigen is not known.

The CDR3 sequence is 19 residues long. PCR employed 60 Vbeta and 13 Jbeta primers. Sequencing used immunoSEQ multiplex PCR; TCRdb keeps in-frame clones, though not all of them. The data contain about 190,000 clones, 80% to 85% of them seen just once; the ten biggest clones take up about 2%. The source material was PBMCs. This sequence was found in a woman under 30 in good health and CMV-seropositive. The chain couples TRBV21-1 to TRBJ1-4; the D call in the table, TRBD1, was not verified against the DNA. TRBV21-1 counts as a pseudogene. The CDR3 loop is CASSTTGTGGEATNEKLFF. CDR3 bases: TGTGCCAGCAGCACAACCGGGACAGGGGGGGAGGCAACTAATGAAAAACTGTTTTTT.